This TCR beta chain was sequenced during a study of blood T cell repertoires in COVID-19 (TCRdb year 2020). In the study overall: The collaborator samples originated in the United States, Italy and Spain and spanned the acute and convalescent phases of COVID-19. Where HLA class I and class II types were available, the types were taken from metadata supplied by the sample provider, not from assay-based typing. The material from the prospective study consisted of cDNA or gDNA derived from T cells, B-cell-depleted T cells, or PBMCs. Subjects who had been exposed to COVID-19, were actively infected with it, or had recovered from it provided the deeply sampled blood TCRbeta repertoires that made up the dataset. A de-identified subject ID, COVID-19 status, age in years and sex were almost always included in the sample metadata. The repertoires were released in a freely available public database meant as a resource for research on the immune response to SARS-CoV-2. Samples came from the ongoing ImmuneRACE study (first 160 participants) plus 1,254 subjects from 6 global collaborators.

TCRbeta CDR3 regions were amplified from genomic DNA using the immunoSEQ Assay, a bias-controlled multiplex PCR. In the original analysis: Within the assay, amplification of reference gene primers was used to estimate how many nucleated cells each sample contained. Sequence reads were collapsed and filtered to measure the absolute abundance of every unique TCRbeta CDR3 rearrangement. For each sample, productive Simpson clonality was calculated as the square root of Simpson's diversity index over productive rearrangements. Entries here come from immuneACCESS through TCRdb and include only in-frame sequences with V and J called. Some clones fail to appear in such tables; in the studies checked, an unresolved V gene covers under half of the shortfall, and the cause of the remainder is unknown. That table supplies the V and J calls and clone size; D and trimming were determined from the DNA. This sample comprises 75,000 to 95,000 clones, around nine tenths of them detected only once. Roughly 5% of the sample goes to the ten largest clones.

Study-level results and caveats: How much clinical and demographic metadata was included differed by source and by participant, and the metadata was provided uncurated.

Points on this clone: Its antigen is unknown. Base qualities were left out, and no much larger clone turns up one base away.

CDR1 and CDR2 are read off the germline V gene as MNHNS and SASEGT. Spanning cysteine to phenylalanine, the CDR3 consists of 12 amino acids. Only the CDR3 portion is preserved as DNA: 36 bases, with reading frame beginning at the first base. V was cut back by 6 bases and J by 8 bases, leaving a gap of 11 bases between them. Each collaborating institution followed its own protocols to collect whole blood in K2EDTA tubes. For TCRbeta analysis, collaborators shipped samples as frozen whole blood, isolated PBMCs, or DNA extracted from either of those sample types. The rearrangement combines TRBV6-1 with TRBJ2-1, with no confidently assigned D gene. This clonotype was sampled from a man in his 60s with acute or convalescent COVID-19. The specimen sequenced was peripheral blood. CDR3 sequence: CASRGVSDEQFF. The DNA sequence is TGTGCCAGCAGAGGAGTTTCGGATGAGCAGTTCTTC.